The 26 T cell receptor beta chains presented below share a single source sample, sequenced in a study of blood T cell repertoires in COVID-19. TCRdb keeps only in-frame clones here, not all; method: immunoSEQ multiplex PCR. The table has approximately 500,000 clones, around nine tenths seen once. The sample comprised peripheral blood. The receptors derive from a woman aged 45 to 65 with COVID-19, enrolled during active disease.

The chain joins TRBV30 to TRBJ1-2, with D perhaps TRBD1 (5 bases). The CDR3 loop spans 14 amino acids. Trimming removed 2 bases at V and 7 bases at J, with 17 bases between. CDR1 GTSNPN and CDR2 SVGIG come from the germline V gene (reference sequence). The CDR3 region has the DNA TGTGCCTGGAGTATGCAGGGAGGGGCGAGTGGCTACACCTTC. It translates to CAWSMQGGASGYTF.

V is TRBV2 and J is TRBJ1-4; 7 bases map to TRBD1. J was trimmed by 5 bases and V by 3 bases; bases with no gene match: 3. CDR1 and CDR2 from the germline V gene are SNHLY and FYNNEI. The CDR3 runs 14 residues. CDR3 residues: CASSETGINEKLFF. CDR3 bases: TGTGCCAGCAGTGAGACAGGGATAAATGAAAAACTGTTTTTT.

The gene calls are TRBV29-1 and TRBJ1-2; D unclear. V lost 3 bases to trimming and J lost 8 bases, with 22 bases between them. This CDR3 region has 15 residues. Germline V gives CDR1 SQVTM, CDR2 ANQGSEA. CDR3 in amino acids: CSVESVARRGQGYTF. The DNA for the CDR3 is TGCAGCGTTGAGAGTGTGGCCCGGAGAGGGCAGGGCTACACCTTC. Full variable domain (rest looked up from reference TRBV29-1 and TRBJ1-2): SAVISQKPSRDICQRGTSLTIQCQVDSQVTMMFWYRQQPGQSLTLIATANQGSEATYESGFVIDKFPISRPNLTFSTLTVSNMSPEDSSIYLCSVESVARRGQGYTFGSGTRLTVV.

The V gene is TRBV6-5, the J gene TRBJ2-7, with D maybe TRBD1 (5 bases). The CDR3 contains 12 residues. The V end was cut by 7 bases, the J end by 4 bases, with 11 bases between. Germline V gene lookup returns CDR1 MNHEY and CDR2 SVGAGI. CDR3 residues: CASKDMGYEQYF. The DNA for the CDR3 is TGTGCCAGCAAGGACATGGGTTACGAGCAGTACTTC.

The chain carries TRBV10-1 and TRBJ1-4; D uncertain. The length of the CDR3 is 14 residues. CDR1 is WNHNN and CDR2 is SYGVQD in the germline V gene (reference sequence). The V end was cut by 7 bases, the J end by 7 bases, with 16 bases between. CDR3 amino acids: CASIRGQALEKLFF. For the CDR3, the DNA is TGCGCCAGCATCAGAGGGCAGGCACTTGAAAAACTGTTTTTT.

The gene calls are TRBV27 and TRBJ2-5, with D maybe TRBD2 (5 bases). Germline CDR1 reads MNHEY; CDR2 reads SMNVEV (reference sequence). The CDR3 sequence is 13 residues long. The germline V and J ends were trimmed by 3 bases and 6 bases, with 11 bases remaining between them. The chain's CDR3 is CASSFAGGKTQYF. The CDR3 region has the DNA TGTGCCAGCAGTTTTGCGGGTGGAAAGACCCAGTACTTC.

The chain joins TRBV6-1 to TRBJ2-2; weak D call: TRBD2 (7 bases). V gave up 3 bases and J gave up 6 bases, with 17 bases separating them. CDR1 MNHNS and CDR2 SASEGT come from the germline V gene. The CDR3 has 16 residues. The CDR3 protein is CASSDPWGGPAGELFF. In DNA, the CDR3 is TGTGCCAGCAGTGACCCCTGGGGGGGGCCGGCCGGGGAGCTGTTTTTT.

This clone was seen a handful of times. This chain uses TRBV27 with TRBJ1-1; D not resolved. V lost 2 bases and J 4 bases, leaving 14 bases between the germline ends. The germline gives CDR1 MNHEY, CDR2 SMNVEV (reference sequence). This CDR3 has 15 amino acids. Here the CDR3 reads CASSLGSIVSTEAFF. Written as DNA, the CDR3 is TGTGCCAGCAGTTTAGGTTCCATTGTGAGCACTGAAGCTTTCTTT.

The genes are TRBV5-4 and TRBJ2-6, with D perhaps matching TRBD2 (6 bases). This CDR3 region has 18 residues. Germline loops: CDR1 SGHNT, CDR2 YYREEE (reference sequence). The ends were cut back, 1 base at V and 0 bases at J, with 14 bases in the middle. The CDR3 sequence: CASSLMRRGNSGANVLTF. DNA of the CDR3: TGTGCCAGCAGCTTGATGAGGAGGGGTAACTCTGGGGCCAACGTCCTGACTTTC.

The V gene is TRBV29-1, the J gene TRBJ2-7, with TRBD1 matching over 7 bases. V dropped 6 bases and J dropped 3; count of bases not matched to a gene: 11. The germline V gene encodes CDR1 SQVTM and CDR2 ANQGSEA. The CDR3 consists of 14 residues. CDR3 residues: CSVSRTGRGYEQYF. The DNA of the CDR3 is TGCAGCGTCTCGAGGACAGGACGAGGCTACGAGCAGTACTTC.

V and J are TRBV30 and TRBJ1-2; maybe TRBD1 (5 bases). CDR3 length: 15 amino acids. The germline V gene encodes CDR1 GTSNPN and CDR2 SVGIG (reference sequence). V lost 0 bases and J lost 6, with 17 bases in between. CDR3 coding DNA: TGTGCCTGGAGTGTACGACACGGGGGGTATGATGGCTACACCTTC. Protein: CAWSVRHGGYDGYTF.

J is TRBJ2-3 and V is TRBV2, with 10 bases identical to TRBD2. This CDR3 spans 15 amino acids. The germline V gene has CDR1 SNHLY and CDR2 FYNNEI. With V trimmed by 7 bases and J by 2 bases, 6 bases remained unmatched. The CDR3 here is CASNPGLAFTDTQYF. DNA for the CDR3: TGTGCCAGCAATCCGGGACTAGCGTTCACAGATACGCAGTATTTT.

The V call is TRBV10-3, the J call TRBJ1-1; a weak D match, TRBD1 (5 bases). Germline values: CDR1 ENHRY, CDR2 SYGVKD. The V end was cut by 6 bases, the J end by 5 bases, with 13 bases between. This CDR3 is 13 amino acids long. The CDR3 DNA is TGTGCCATCAGGCCGATGGGGGGGACTGAAGCTTTCTTT. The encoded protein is CAIRPMGGTEAFF.

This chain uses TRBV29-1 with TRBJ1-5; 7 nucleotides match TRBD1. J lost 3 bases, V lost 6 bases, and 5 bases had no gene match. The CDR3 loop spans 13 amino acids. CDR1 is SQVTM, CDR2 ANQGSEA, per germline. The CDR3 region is CSVAQGTNQPQHF. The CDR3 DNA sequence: TGCAGCGTGGCACAGGGGACCAATCAGCCCCAGCATTTT.

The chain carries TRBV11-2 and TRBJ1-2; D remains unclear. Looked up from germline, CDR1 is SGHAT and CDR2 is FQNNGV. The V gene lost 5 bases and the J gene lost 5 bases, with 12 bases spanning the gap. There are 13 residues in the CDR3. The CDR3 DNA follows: TGTGCCAGCAGCAATAACGGGATTTATGGCTACACCTTC. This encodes CASSNNGIYGYTF.

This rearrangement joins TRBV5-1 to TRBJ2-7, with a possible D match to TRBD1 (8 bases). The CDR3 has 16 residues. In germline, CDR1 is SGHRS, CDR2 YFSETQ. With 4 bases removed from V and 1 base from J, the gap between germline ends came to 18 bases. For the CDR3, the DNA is TGCGCCAGCAGCACCCCGGACAGGGAGGGGTCCTACGAGCAGTACTTC. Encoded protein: CASSTPDREGSYEQYF. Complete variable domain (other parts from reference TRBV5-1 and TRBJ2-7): KAGVTQTPRYLIKTRGQQVTLSCSPISGHRSVSWYQQTPGQGLQFLFEYFSETQRNKGNFPGRFSGRQFSNSRSEMNVSTLELGDSALYLCASSTPDREGSYEQYFGPGTRLTVT.

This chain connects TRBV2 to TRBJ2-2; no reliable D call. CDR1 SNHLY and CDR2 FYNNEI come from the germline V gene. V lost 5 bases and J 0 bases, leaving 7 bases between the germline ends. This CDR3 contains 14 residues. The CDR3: CASSRQANTGELFF. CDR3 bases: TGTGCCAGCAGTAGGCAGGCGAACACCGGGGAGCTGTTTTTT.

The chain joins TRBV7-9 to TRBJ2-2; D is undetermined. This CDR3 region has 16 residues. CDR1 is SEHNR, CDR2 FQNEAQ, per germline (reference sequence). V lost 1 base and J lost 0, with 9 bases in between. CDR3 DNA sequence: TGTGCCAGCAGCTTAGGGCGGTTCGCGAACACCGGGGAGCTGTTTTTT. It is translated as CASSLGRFANTGELFF.

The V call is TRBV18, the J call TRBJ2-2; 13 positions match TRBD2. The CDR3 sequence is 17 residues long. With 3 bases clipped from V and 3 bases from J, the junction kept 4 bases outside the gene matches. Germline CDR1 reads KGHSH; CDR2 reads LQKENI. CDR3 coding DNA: TGTGCCAGCTCACCCGCGACTAGCGGGGGGCACACCGGGGAGCTGTTTTTT. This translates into CASSPATSGGHTGELFF.

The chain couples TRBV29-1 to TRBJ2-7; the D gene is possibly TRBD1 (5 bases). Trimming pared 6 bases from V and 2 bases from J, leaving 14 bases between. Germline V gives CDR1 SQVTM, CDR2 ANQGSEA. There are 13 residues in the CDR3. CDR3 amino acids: CSVRHRLTYEQYF. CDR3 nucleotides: TGCAGCGTCCGACACAGGTTGACCTACGAGCAGTACTTC.

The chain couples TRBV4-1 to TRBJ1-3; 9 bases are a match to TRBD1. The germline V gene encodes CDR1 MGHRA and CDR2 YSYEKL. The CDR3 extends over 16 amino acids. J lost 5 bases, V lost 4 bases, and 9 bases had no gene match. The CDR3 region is CASSPAGTGLRNTIYF. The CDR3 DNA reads TGCGCCAGCAGCCCCGCGGGGACAGGGTTAAGAAACACCATATATTTT.

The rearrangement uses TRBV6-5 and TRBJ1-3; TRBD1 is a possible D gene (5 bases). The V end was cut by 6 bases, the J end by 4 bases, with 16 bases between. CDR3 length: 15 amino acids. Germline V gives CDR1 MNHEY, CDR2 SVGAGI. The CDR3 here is CASSRGGGSGNTIYF. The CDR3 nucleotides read TGTGCCAGCAGCCGGGGGGGAGGGTCCGGAAACACCATATATTTT.

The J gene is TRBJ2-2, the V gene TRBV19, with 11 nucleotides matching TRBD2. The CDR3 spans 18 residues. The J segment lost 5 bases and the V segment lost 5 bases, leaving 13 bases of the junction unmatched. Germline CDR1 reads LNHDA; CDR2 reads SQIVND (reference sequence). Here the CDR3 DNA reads TGTGCCAGTAGTCGGACGACTAGCGGGGCCACGGGGACCGGGGAGCTGTTTTTT. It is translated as CASSRTTSGATGTGELFF. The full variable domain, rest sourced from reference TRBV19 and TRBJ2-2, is DGGITQSPKYLFRKEGQNVTLSCEQNLNHDAMYWYRQDPGQGLRLIYYSQIVNDFQKGDIAEGYSVSREKKESFPLTVTSAQKNPTAFYLCASSRTTSGATGTGELFFGEGSRLTVL.

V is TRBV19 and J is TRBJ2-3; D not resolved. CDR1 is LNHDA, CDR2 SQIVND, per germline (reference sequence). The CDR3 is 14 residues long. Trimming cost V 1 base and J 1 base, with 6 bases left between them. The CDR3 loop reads CASSIVLGTDTQYF. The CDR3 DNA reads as TGTGCCAGTAGTATAGTTTTAGGCACAGATACGCAGTATTTT.

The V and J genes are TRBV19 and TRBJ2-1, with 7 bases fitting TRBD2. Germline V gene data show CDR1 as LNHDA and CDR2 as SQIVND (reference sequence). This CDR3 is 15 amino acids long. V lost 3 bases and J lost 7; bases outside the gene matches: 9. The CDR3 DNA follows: TGTGCCAGTAGTATCCCGAGACTAGCTGTGAATGAGCAGTTCTTC. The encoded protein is CASSIPRLAVNEQFF.

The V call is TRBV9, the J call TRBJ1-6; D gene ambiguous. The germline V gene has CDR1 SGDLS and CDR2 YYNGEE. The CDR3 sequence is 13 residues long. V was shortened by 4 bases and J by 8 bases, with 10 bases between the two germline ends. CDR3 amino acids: CASSPRSDSPLHF. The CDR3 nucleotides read TGTGCCAGCAGCCCCCGTAGTGATTCACCCCTCCACTTT.